A single sample gave rise to the 3 T cell receptor beta chains below, sequenced in a study of spatial heterogeneity in lung cancer. Documented time point: blood at routine non-recurrence follow-up after resection. Sequencing was performed on whole RNA extracted from tumor and nontumor lung tissue, or from frozen PBMC, and the material was left unsorted. TCRdb called the 5' RACE reads again in MiXCR, with one record for every CDR3 protein. In the table there are under 30,000 distinct CDR3 sequences, approximately 5.4% of which are singletons. The specimen comprised PBMCs, sampled at follow-up. Receptor source: a male donor with early-stage non-small cell lung cancer.

A few counts support this clonotype. The gene calls are TRBV20-1 and TRBJ2-4; no clear D gene. The germline gives CDR1 DFQATT, CDR2 SNEGSKA (reference sequence). The CDR3 length is 10 residues. The CDR3 region has the DNA TGCAGCTACCTCTTGGGCATTCAGTACTTC. This sequence encodes CSYLLGIQYF.

This clonotype was observed at least ten times. The chain joins TRBV2 to TRBJ2-7; the D is unclear. This CDR3 spans 14 amino acids. V was trimmed by 5 bases and J by 2 bases, leaving 13 bases between them. CDR1 and CDR2 from the germline V gene are SNHLY and FYNNEI. The CDR3 DNA reads as TGTGCCAGCAGTTTGCGAGACATTGCCTACGAGCAGTACTTC. The encoded protein is CASSLRDIAYEQYF.

In its sample, this clonotype was seen many times. The rearrangement uses TRBV20-1 and TRBJ2-1; 7 bases align to TRBD2. Germline CDR1 and CDR2: DFQATT and SNEGSKA (reference sequence). V lost 0 bases and J lost 3; bases outside the gene matches: 8. The CDR3 extends over 16 amino acids. CDR3 sequence reads: CSARDGKRGYYNEQFF. The CDR3 DNA is TGCAGTGCTAGAGATGGAAAGCGGGGTTACTACAATGAGCAGTTCTTC.